One and the same sample provided the 28 T cell receptor beta chains below, sequenced in a study of OX40 agonist ivuxolimab in advanced cancers. Preparation of the library involved the immunoSEQ multiplex PCR assay. TCRdb provides this immuneACCESS table in a form limited to in-frame rearrangements. Some clones are lacking; in checked studies, under half of them reflect an unresolved V gene, and why the rest are absent is not known. The sample profile shows about 70,000 clones; roughly 85% of them were found once. The top ten clones comprise more than 6.5% of the sample. Sequencing was performed on CD4+ or CD8+ T cells sorted from blood, taken in a trial of the OX40 agonist ivuxolimab. Receptor source: an adult with an advanced solid tumor such as melanoma, head and neck, liver or kidney cancer.

V gene TRBV5-4 combines with J gene TRBJ2-3, with TRBD1 matching 7 bases. Germline trimming cut 5 bases from V and 0 bases from J; bases unmatched to any gene: 3. Per germline, CDR1 SGHNT and CDR2 YYREEE (reference sequence). CDR3 size: 14 residues. The CDR3 DNA reads TGTGCCAGCAGACAGGGGAGAAGCACAGATACGCAGTATTTT. Translation: CASRQGRSTDTQYF.

The rearrangement uses TRBV9 and TRBJ2-1; D perhaps matches TRBD2 (6 bases). The CDR3 runs 13 residues. The V gene lost 5 bases and the J gene lost 4 bases, with 10 bases spanning the gap. Germline V gives CDR1 SGDLS, CDR2 YYNGEE. The CDR3 DNA is TGTGCCAGCAGTCGCGGGACGTACAATGAGCAGTTCTTC. Translation gives CASSRGTYNEQFF.

The genes are TRBV6-4 and TRBJ2-6; no definite D call. This CDR3 has 14 amino acids. Germline values: CDR1 MRHNA, CDR2 SNTAGT. V was cut by 3 bases and J by 0 bases, with 3 bases left in between. The CDR3 loop is CASSEGSGANVLTF. The CDR3 DNA reads as TGTGCCAGCAGTGAGGGCTCTGGGGCCAACGTCCTGACTTTC.

This chain uses TRBV7-9 with TRBJ1-4, with a weak D call TRBD1 (6 bases). Germline lookup yields CDR1 SEHNR and CDR2 FQNEAQ (reference sequence). The ends were cut back, 6 bases at V and 4 bases at J, with 15 bases in the middle. The CDR3 runs to 15 residues. The CDR3 nucleotides are TGTGCCAGCAGTCCAGCGAGGGGGGTTAATGAAAAACTGTTTTTT. It yields the protein CASSPARGVNEKLFF.

This clone was seen more than once but under ten times. This chain connects TRBV19 to TRBJ2-7, with TRBD2 matching 11 bases. The ends lost 10 bases at V and 2 bases at J; junction bases unmatched: 7. This CDR3 contains 14 residues. The germline V gene encodes CDR1 LNHDA and CDR2 SQIVND (reference sequence). The CDR3 coding sequence is TGTGCCACCGGACTAGCGGGTGGCCCCTACGAGCAGTACTTC. The encoded protein is CATGLAGGPYEQYF. Variable domain in full (rest from reference TRBV19 and TRBJ2-7): DGGITQSPKYLFRKEGQNVTLSCEQNLNHDAMYWYRQDPGQGLRLIYYSQIVNDFQKGDIAEGYSVSREKKESFPLTVTSAQKNPTAFYLCATGLAGGPYEQYFGPGTRLTVT.

The chain employs TRBV6-6 and TRBJ2-7, with 7 positions matching TRBD1. CDR1 and CDR2 (germline): MNHNY, SVGAGI (reference sequence). There are 15 residues in the CDR3. Trimming took 6 bases from V and 1 from J; bases not matched to a gene: 9. This CDR3 reads CASSRLGTASYEQYV. The CDR3 DNA reads TGTGCCAGCAGCCGCCTAGGGACAGCTTCCTACGAGCAGTACGTC.

This chain connects TRBV6-5 to TRBJ1-1; D is unclear. This CDR3 has 14 amino acids. V was pared by 0 bases and J by 0 bases, with 5 bases between. Per germline, CDR1 MNHEY and CDR2 SVGAGI. The CDR3 spells CASSYSLMNTEAFF. In nucleotides, the CDR3 is TGTGCCAGCAGTTACTCGCTCATGAACACTGAAGCTTTCTTT.

The DNA for the CDR3 is TGCGCCAGCAGCCCCGCGGCGGGGACCTACGAGCAGTACTTC. It specifies CASSPAAGTYEQYF. The chain combines TRBV5-1 with TRBJ2-7; D possibly corresponds to TRBD2 (6 bases). Germline loops: CDR1 SGHRS, CDR2 YFSETQ. The V and J ends lost 4 bases and 2 bases respectively, with 13 bases between them. This CDR3 is built from 14 residues.

The chain carries TRBV7-9 and TRBJ1-1; a possible D gene is TRBD1 (6 bases). V was shortened by 5 bases and J by 3 bases, with 16 bases between the two germline ends. The germline CDR1 and CDR2 sequences are SEHNR and FQNEAQ (reference sequence). This CDR3 has 15 amino acids. The CDR3 region is CASSPQGFGDTEAFF. CDR3 coding DNA: TGTGCCAGCAGCCCGCAGGGGTTCGGCGACACTGAAGCTTTCTTT.

This clone has more than one count but fewer than ten. This chain connects TRBV6-1 to TRBJ2-3, with TRBD2 matching over 7 bases. The ends lost 2 bases at V and 2 bases at J; junction bases unmatched: 10. Germline values: CDR1 MNHNS, CDR2 SASEGT. The CDR3 runs 17 residues. CDR3 sequence: CASSERHWRGSTDTQYF. For the CDR3, the DNA is TGTGCCAGCAGTGAAAGGCACTGGCGGGGGTCCACAGATACGCAGTATTTT.

This clone showed up just a few times. The chain couples TRBV5-6 to TRBJ2-7, with D perhaps TRBD1 or TRBD2 (5 bases each). V was trimmed by 3 bases and J by 3 bases, leaving 10 bases between them. CDR1 and CDR2 (germline): SGHDT, YYEEEE. CDR3 size: 13 residues. The CDR3 protein is CASSSGTLYEQYF. Written as DNA, the CDR3 is TGTGCCAGCAGCTCTGGGACCCTCTACGAGCAGTACTTC.

Turning to this clone: A read error may account for a junction end that differs from germline. The chain employs TRBV6-1 and TRBJ1-5, with D unclear. This CDR3 has 13 residues. The germline CDR1 and CDR2 sequences are MNHNS and SASEGT. The CDR3 DNA sequence: TGTGCCAGCAGCGAAGTAGGCACTCAGCCCCAGCATTTT. Translating it yields CASSEVGTQPQHF.

There are a few counts of this clone. This chain links TRBV28 with TRBJ2-7, with 7 bases lining up with TRBD2. From germline, CDR1 is MDHEN and CDR2 SYDVKM. Losses at the gene ends were 3 bases for V and 8 bases for J; bases not matched to a gene: 4. This CDR3 is built from 12 residues. DNA for the CDR3: TGTGCCAGCAGTTTTTCGGGACTAAAGCAGTACTTC. Amino acids: CASSFSGLKQYF.

The rearrangement joins TRBV27 to TRBJ1-1; D is unclear. Trimming stripped 6 bases from V and 0 bases from J, with 8 bases between. The germline V gene encodes CDR1 MNHEY and CDR2 SMNVEV (reference sequence). The CDR3 loop spans 13 amino acids. CDR3 coding DNA: TGTGCCAGCAGCCCCAGAATGAACACTGAAGCTTTCTTT. Protein: CASSPRMNTEAFF.

V usage is TRBV5-1 and J usage is TRBJ2-3; perhaps TRBD2 as D (5 bases). Per the germline V gene, CDR1 is SGHRS and CDR2 is YFSETQ. Trimming removed 0 bases from V and 6 bases from J, with 11 bases in between. The CDR3 length is 14 residues. The CDR3 region is CASSLGIARDTQYF. As DNA, the CDR3 is TGCGCCAGCAGCTTGGGTATAGCGCGGGATACGCAGTATTTT.

V usage is TRBV6-6 and J usage is TRBJ1-2, with a weak D call TRBD1 (6 bases). This CDR3 region has 13 residues. Trimming took off 5 bases at V and 8 bases at J, with 15 bases between the two ends. Germline CDR1 is MNHNY and CDR2 is SVGAGI (reference sequence). In DNA, the CDR3 is TGTGCCAGCAGTCGAACACAGGGAGGCGGCTACACCTTC. It is translated as CASSRTQGGGYTF.

The chain joins TRBV6-1 to TRBJ1-1, with D perhaps matching TRBD1 (6 bases). Trimming took off 6 bases at V and 4 bases at J, with 12 bases between the two ends. The CDR3 runs to 13 residues. Germline assignment: CDR1 MNHNS and CDR2 SASEGT. The CDR3 DNA sequence: TGTGCCAGCAGACTGGACAGAGGCACTGAAGCTTTCTTT. This gives the protein CASRLDRGTEAFF.

The rearrangement uses TRBV7-9 and TRBJ2-1, with 11 bases fitting TRBD2. After removal of 5 bases from V and 2 bases from J, the junction contained 5 bases not matched to a gene. CDR1 and CDR2 from the germline V gene are SEHNR and FQNEAQ (reference sequence). The CDR3 length is 16 residues. The CDR3 is CASSTYSGGAYNEQFF. CDR3 nucleotide sequence: TGTGCCAGCAGCACATATAGCGGGGGGGCCTACAATGAGCAGTTCTTC. Together with reference TRBV7-9 and TRBJ2-1, the CDR3 gives the full variable domain: DTGVSQNPRHKITKRGQNVTFRCDPISEHNRLYWYRQTLGQGPEFLTYFQNEAQLEKSRLLSDRFSAERPKGSFSTLEIQRTEQGDSAMYLCASSTYSGGAYNEQFFGPGTRLTVL.

This clone was counted between two and nine times. This chain uses TRBV10-2 with TRBJ2-2; 12 nucleotides align to TRBD2. The CDR3 loop spans 18 amino acids. Germline loops: CDR1 WSHSY, CDR2 SAAADI. J was trimmed by 9 bases and V by 6 bases; bases with no gene match: 17. The CDR3 protein is CASSAGGIGLAGYRELFF. The CDR3 nucleotides are TGCGCCAGCAGCGCAGGGGGTATCGGACTAGCGGGGTACAGGGAGCTGTTTTTT.

The count of this clone is one. V gene TRBV7-3 combines with J gene TRBJ2-7; 9 bases are shared with TRBD2. This CDR3 is 17 amino acids long. J lost 7 bases, V lost 5 bases, and 18 bases had no gene match. Germline assignment: CDR1 SGHTA and CDR2 FQGTGA. Here the CDR3 DNA reads TGTGCCAGCAGCCAAGCTGGGGATAGCGGGGGAGTTTGGGAGCAGTACTTC. This codes for CASSQAGDSGGVWEQYF.

This clone was seen just once. The chain recombines TRBV5-6 with TRBJ1-2; no definite D call. CDR3 length: 13 residues. In germline, CDR1 is SGHDT, CDR2 YYEEEE. Trimming stripped 0 bases from V and 2 bases from J, with 5 bases between. The CDR3 spells CASSLGGNYGYTF. The CDR3 DNA reads TGTGCCAGCAGCTTGGGAGGGAACTATGGCTACACCTTC. The whole variable domain, remainder taken from reference TRBV5-6 and TRBJ1-2, is DAGVTQSPTHLIKTRGQQVTLRCSPKSGHDTVSWYQQALGQGPQFIFQYYEEEERQRGNFPDRFSGHQFPNYSSELNVNALLLGDSALYLCASSLGGNYGYTFGSGTRLTVV.

J is TRBJ2-3 and V is TRBV10-3; TRBD2 aligns across 9 bases. This CDR3 has 16 residues. The junction had 5 bases not matched to a gene; V was cut back by 3 bases and J by 1 base. Germline V lookup: CDR1 ENHRY, CDR2 SYGVKD. CDR3 sequence: CAISDRIAGGTDTQYF. CDR3 coding DNA: TGTGCCATCAGTGACAGGATAGCGGGGGGCACAGATACGCAGTATTTT.

This chain links TRBV7-9 with TRBJ2-2, with 9 bases fitting TRBD1. Germline values: CDR1 SEHNR, CDR2 FQNEAQ (reference sequence). The V gene end was trimmed by 4 bases and the J gene end by 5 bases; junction bases not matched to a gene: 5. The CDR3 totals 15 residues. Written as DNA, the CDR3 is TGTGCCAGCAGCTCGACAGGGGGGGTAACCGGGGAGCTGTTTTTT. It yields the protein CASSSTGGVTGELFF.

The table lists this clone with a few counts. The chain employs TRBV14 and TRBJ1-2, with D possibly matching TRBD1 (5 bases). V lost 4 bases and J 4 bases, leaving 13 bases between the germline ends. This CDR3 is built from 14 residues. From germline, CDR1 is SGHDN and CDR2 FVKESK. CDR3 region: CASSPGTSLYGYTF. The CDR3 nucleotides are TGTGCCAGCAGCCCCGGGACCTCCCTCTATGGCTACACCTTC.

The chain links TRBV7-2 to TRBJ2-1, with unresolved D. The CDR3 spans 15 residues. Germline V gene lookup returns CDR1 SGHTA and CDR2 FQGNSA. The V and J ends lost 0 bases and 2 bases respectively, with 8 bases between them. The CDR3 here is CASSLAGAAYNEQFF. Here the CDR3 DNA reads TGTGCCAGCAGCTTAGCGGGTGCAGCCTACAATGAGCAGTTCTTC.

The gene calls are TRBV2 and TRBJ1-1, with 8 nucleotides matching TRBD1. Germline assignment: CDR1 SNHLY and CDR2 FYNNEI. The ends lost 2 bases at V and 2 bases at J; junction bases unmatched: 4. The CDR3 runs to 15 residues. For the CDR3, the DNA is TGTGCCAGCAGTGAATTAGGACAGGGAAACACTGAAGCTTTCTTT. This encodes CASSELGQGNTEAFF.

The V gene is TRBV18, the J gene TRBJ1-6, with 9 bases aligning to TRBD1. Germline CDR1 and CDR2: KGHSH and LQKENI. With 4 bases clipped from V and 7 bases from J, the junction kept 2 bases outside the gene matches. The CDR3 is 14 residues long. CDR3 loop: CASSQDRGNSPLHF. Written as DNA, the CDR3 is TGTGCCAGCTCACAGGACAGGGGAAATTCACCCCTCCACTTT.

This clone was recorded a few times. The J gene is TRBJ1-6, the V gene TRBV19; no clear D gene. Germline CDR1 reads LNHDA; CDR2 reads SQIVND (reference sequence). The V end was cut by 3 bases, the J end by 7 bases, with 7 bases between. The length of the CDR3 is 13 residues. The CDR3 bases are TGTGCCAGTAGTATGCGGGAAAATTCACCCCTCCACTTT. Translated, it gives CASSMRENSPLHF. Based on the CDR3 plus reference TRBV19 and TRBJ1-6, the full variable domain is DGGITQSPKYLFRKEGQNVTLSCEQNLNHDAMYWYRQDPGQGLRLIYYSQIVNDFQKGDIAEGYSVSREKKESFPLTVTSAQKNPTAFYLCASSMRENSPLHFGNGTRLTVT.